Sequencing of this TCR beta chain was carried out in a study of T cell changes during pregnancy in multiple sclerosis. Method: immunoSEQ multiplex PCR; TCRdb's copy keeps in-frame clones and lacks some. The top ten clones hold more than 7.5% of a sample with fewer than 30,000 clones, more than 75% of them seen once. The CDR3 extends over 13 amino acids. Germline V CDR1 and CDR2: MNHEY, SMNVEV (reference sequence). With V trimmed by 7 bases and J by 7 bases, 7 bases remained unmatched. This chain links TRBV27 with TRBJ2-1; 7 nucleotides align to TRBD1. The sequence was obtained from a female donor in good health, enrolled as a control in a pregnancy study. Sample: CD8+ T cells from peripheral blood mononuclear cells, taken in the third trimester of pregnancy. The CDR3 nucleotides read TGTGCCAGCACAGGGGGTAGGAGGAATGAGCAGTTCTTC. Protein: CASTGGRRNEQFF.